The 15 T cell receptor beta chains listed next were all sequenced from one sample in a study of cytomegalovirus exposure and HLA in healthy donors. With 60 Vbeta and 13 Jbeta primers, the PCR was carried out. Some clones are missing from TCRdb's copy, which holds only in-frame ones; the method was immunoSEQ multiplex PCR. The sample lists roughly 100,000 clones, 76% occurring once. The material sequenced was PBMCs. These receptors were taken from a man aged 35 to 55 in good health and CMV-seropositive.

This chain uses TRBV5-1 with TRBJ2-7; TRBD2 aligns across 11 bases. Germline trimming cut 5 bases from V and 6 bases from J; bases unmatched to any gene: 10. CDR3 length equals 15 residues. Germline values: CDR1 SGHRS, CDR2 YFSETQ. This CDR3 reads CASRPDPGLAAEQYF. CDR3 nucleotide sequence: TGCGCCAGCAGACCGGACCCGGGACTAGCGGCCGAGCAGTACTTC.

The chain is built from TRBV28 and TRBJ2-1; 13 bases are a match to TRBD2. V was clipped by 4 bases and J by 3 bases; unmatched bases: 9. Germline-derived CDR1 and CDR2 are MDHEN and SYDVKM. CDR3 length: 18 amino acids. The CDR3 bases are TGTGCCAGCAGTTCCACTAGCGGGGGGGCCCTCGTCTACAATGAGCAGTTCTTC. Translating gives CASSSTSGGALVYNEQFF.

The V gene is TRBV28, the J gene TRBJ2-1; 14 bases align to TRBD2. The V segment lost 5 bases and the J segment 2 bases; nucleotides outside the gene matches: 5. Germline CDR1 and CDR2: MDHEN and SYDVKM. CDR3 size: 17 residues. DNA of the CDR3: TGTGCCAGCAGTCCGACTAGCGGGGGGGCGGCCTACAATGAGCAGTTCTTC. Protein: CASSPTSGGAAYNEQFF.

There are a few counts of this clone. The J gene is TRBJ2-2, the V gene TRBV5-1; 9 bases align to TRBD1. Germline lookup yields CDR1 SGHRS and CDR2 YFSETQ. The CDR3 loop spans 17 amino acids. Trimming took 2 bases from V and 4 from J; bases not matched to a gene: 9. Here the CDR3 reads CASSFIPPGQGTGELFF. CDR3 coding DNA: TGCGCCAGCAGCTTTATCCCCCCGGGACAGGGCACCGGGGAGCTGTTTTTT.

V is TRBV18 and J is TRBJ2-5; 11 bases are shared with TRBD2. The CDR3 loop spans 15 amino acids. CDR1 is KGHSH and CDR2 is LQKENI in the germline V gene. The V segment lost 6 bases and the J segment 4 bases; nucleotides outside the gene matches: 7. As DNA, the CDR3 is TGTGCCAGCTCTCCGACTAGCGGGAAAGGAGAGACCCAGTACTTC. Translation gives CASSPTSGKGETQYF.

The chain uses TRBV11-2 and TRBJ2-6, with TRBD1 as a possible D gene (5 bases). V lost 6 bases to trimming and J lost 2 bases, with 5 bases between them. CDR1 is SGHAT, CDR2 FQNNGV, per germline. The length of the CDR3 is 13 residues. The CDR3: CASRQAGANVLTF. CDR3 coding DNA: TGTGCCAGCAGACAGGCTGGGGCCAACGTCCTGACTTTC.

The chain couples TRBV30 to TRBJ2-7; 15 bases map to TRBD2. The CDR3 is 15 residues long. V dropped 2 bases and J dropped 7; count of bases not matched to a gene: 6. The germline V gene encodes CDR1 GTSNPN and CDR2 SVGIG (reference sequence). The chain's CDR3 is CAWSFGLAGGGEQYF. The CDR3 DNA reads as TGTGCCTGGAGTTTTGGACTAGCGGGAGGGGGGGAGCAGTACTTC. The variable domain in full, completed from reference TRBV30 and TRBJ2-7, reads SQTIHQWPATLVQPVGSPLSLECTVEGTSNPNLYWYRQAAGRGLQLLFYSVGIGQISSEVPQNLSASRPQDRQFILSSKKLLLSDSGFYLCAWSFGLAGGGEQYFGPGTRLTVT.

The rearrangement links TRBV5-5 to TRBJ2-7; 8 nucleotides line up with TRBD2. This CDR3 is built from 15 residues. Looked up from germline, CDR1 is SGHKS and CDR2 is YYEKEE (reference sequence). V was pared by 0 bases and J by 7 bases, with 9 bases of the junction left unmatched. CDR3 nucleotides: TGTGCCAGCAGCTTGGGGCGACTAGCGTCGAGAGAGCAGTACTTC. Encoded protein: CASSLGRLASREQYF. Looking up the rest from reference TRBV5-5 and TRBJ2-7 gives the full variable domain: DAGVTQSPTHLIKTRGQQVTLRCSPISGHKSVSWYQQVLGQGPQFIFQYYEKEERGRGNFPDRFSARQFPNYSSELNVNALLLGDSALYLCASSLGRLASREQYFGPGTRLTVT.

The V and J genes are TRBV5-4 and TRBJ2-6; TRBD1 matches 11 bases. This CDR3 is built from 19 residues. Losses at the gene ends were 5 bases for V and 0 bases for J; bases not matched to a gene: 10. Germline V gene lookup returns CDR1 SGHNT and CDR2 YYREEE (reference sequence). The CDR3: CASSPGTGGSSSGANVLTF. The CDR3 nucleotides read TGTGCCAGCAGTCCCGGGACAGGGGGGTCTTCCTCTGGGGCCAACGTCCTGACTTTC.

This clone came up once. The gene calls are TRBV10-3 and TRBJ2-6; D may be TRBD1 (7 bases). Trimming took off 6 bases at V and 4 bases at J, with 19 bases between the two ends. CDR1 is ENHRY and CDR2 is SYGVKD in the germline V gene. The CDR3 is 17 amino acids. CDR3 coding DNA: TGTGCCATCAGAACGGGGGCAGGGGGGTCCGGGGCCAACGTCCTGACTTTC. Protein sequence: CAIRTGAGGSGANVLTF.

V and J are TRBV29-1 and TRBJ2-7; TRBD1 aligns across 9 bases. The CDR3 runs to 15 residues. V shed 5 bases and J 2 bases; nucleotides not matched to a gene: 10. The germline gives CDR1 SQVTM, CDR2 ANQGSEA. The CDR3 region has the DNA TGCAGCGTTCCCGGGACAGGGACCGTTCCCTACGAGCAGTACTTC. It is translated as CSVPGTGTVPYEQYF.

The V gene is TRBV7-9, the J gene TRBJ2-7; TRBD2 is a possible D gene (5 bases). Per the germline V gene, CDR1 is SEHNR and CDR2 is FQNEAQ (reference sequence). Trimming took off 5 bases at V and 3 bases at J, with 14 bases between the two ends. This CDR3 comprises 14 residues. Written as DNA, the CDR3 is TGTGCCAGCAGCGCAGTTGGACGGGGCTACGAGCAGTACTTC. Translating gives CASSAVGRGYEQYF.

CDR3 loop: CASSPFSDHGTQHF. CDR3 DNA: TGTGCCAGCAGCCCCTTCTCGGACCACGGGACCCAGCATTTT. The chain joins TRBV7-9 to TRBJ1-5, with D hard to call. This CDR3 has 14 amino acids. The V gene's germline CDR1 is SEHNR and CDR2 FQNEAQ (reference sequence). Trimming shortened V by 5 bases and J by 11 bases, and 19 bases separated the two germline ends.

CDR3 coding DNA: TGCAGCGTTGGAGCGGGGGGAAACTACGAGCAGTACTTC. Amino acid sequence: CSVGAGGNYEQYF. This chain connects TRBV29-1 to TRBJ2-7; 9 bases map to TRBD2. CDR3 length: 13 amino acids. In germline, CDR1 is SQVTM, CDR2 ANQGSEA. V dropped 4 bases and J dropped 3; count of bases not matched to a gene: 4.

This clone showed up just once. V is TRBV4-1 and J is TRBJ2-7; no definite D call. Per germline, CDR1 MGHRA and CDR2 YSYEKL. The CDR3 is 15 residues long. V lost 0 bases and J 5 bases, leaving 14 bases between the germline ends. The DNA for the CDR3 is TGCGCCAGCAGCCAAGAAGCAGGCGTCCTTGACGAGCAGTACTTC. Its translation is CASSQEAGVLDEQYF.